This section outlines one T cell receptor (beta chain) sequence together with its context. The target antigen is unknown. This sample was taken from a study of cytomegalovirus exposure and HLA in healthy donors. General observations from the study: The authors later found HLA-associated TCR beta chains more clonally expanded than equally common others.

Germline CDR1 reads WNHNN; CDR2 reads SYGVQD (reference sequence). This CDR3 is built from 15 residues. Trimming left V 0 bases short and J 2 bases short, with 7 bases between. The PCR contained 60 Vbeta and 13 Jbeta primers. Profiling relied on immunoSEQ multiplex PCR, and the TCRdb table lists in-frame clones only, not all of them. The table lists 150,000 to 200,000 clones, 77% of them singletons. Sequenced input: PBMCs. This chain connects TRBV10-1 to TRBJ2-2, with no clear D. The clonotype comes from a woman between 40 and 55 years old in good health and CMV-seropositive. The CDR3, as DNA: TGCGCCAGCAGTGAGTCGGTGGCTAACACCGGGGAGCTGTTTTTT. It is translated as CASSESVANTGELFF.